A single sample is the source of the 8 T cell receptor beta chains below, sequenced in a study of T cell changes during pregnancy in multiple sclerosis. This table comes from immunoSEQ multiplex PCR, and its TCRdb copy is limited to in-frame clones, with some not included. The sample holds 60,000 or so clones, about 92% seen once. Source: peripheral blood, taken in the first trimester of pregnancy. The receptor set was obtained from a female donor with multiple sclerosis, enrolled in a pregnancy study.

The rearrangement uses TRBV27 and TRBJ1-6, with D maybe TRBD1 (6 bases). In germline, CDR1 is MNHEY, CDR2 SMNVEV (reference sequence). The CDR3 totals 15 residues. The germline V and J ends were trimmed by 0 bases and 10 bases, with 13 bases remaining between them. CDR3 in DNA: TGTGCCAGCAGTTTATCGGGGGCCTACCGATCACCCCTCCACTTT. Translation gives CASSLSGAYRSPLHF.

Here the CDR3 reads CASSHGEGTARYGYTF. CDR3 nucleotides: TGCGCCAGCAGCCATGGGGAGGGGACGGCGAGGTATGGCTACACCTTC. The V call is TRBV4-3, the J call TRBJ1-2; D is perhaps TRBD1 (5 bases). Germline V gene data show CDR1 as LGHNA and CDR2 as YSLEER. Deletions cut 3 bases from V and 5 bases from J, with 19 bases between. The length of the CDR3 is 16 residues.

The CDR3 loop reads CASSITGSGSNEQFF. The CDR3 coding sequence is TGCGCCAGCAGCATTACCGGCTCAGGGTCCAATGAGCAGTTCTTC. The rearrangement uses TRBV5-1 and TRBJ2-1; D may be TRBD1 (5 bases). Germline assignment: CDR1 SGHRS and CDR2 YFSETQ. The CDR3 contains 15 residues. V gave up 4 bases and J gave up 6 bases, with 17 bases separating them.

V usage is TRBV13 and J usage is TRBJ2-5; D perhaps matches TRBD2 (7 bases). The CDR3 extends over 15 amino acids. Germline V lookup: CDR1 PRHDT, CDR2 FYEKMQ (reference sequence). V lost 5 bases and J lost 4, with 17 bases in between. Here the CDR3 reads CASSKGGGPAETQYF. The DNA for the CDR3 is TGTGCCAGCAGCAAGGGCGGGGGCCCCGCAGAGACCCAGTACTTC.

The chain couples TRBV7-2 to TRBJ1-3; 8 bases are shared with TRBD1. CDR3 length: 14 amino acids. CDR1 is SGHTA, CDR2 FQGNSA, per germline. With V trimmed by 2 bases and J by 4 bases, 1 base remained unmatched. CDR3 in DNA: TGTGCCAGCAGCTTAACAGGGGGGGGAAACACCATATATTTT. Residues: CASSLTGGGNTIYF.

V is TRBV7-2 and J is TRBJ2-7; 7 nucleotides align to TRBD1. The CDR3 is made up of 13 amino acids. V gave up 7 bases and J gave up 2 bases; unmatched junction bases: 5. The germline CDR1 and CDR2 sequences are SGHTA and FQGNSA. The chain's CDR3 is CASTTDRTYEQYF. The DNA of the CDR3 is TGTGCCAGCACCACGGACAGGACCTACGAGCAGTACTTC.

This clone was observed once. The chain combines TRBV7-9 with TRBJ1-5, with D perhaps matching TRBD1 (6 bases). Germline V gene lookup returns CDR1 SEHNR and CDR2 FQNEAQ (reference sequence). V was cut by 1 base and J by 0 bases, with 13 bases left in between. The CDR3 length is 17 residues. CDR3 amino acids: CASSLERGSFSNQPQHF. The CDR3 nucleotides are TGTGCCAGCAGCTTAGAAAGGGGGAGTTTTAGCAATCAGCCCCAGCATTTT.

CDR3 sequence reads: CASSPYRGISDTQYF. For the CDR3, the DNA is TGTGCCAGCAGCCCCTACAGGGGGATTTCAGATACGCAGTATTTT. V is TRBV11-3 and J is TRBJ2-3, with 8 bases fitting TRBD1. The CDR3 runs to 15 residues. V lost 5 bases, J lost 4 bases, and 8 bases stayed unmatched. The V gene's germline CDR1 is SGHNT and CDR2 YENEEA.